Sequencing of this TCR beta chain was carried out in a study of identical twins' blood T cells. Study observations and caveats: Twins shared about as many clonotypes as their cloneset sizes predicted.

As originally analysed: Clonotypes per individual ranged from about 85,000 to nearly 550,000. MiXCR, applied by TCRdb to the 5' RACE reads, yields one record per CDR3 protein. These V and J calls are TCRdb output, not the study's own analysis. Among a few hundred thousand distinct CDR3 sequences listed, 25% to 35% were seen once. On this clonotype: What it recognizes is unknown.

Germline CDR1 MNHEY, CDR2 SMNVEV (reference sequence). Between the trimmed V and J ends, which lost 5 bases and 4 bases, there was a span of 17 bases. The CDR3 loop spans 15 amino acids. The sample taken for sequencing was PBMCs. The V call is TRBV27, the J call TRBJ1-2; possibly TRBD1 for D (6 bases). The receptor comes from a woman between 18 and 55 years old in good health. CDR3 bases: TGTGCCAGCAGTCCCGGGACACTCTGGAGCTATGGCTACACCTTC. It is translated as CASSPGTLWSYGYTF.